The T cell receptor beta chain described here comes from a study of blood T cell repertoires in COVID-19. The wider study: Donors in the United States, Italy and Spain gave samples during acute or convalescent COVID-19. Sources were T cells, B-cell-depleted T cells, or PBMCs; the material itself was cDNA or gDNA.

Germline CDR1 and CDR2: MNHEY and SVGAGI. V lost 4 bases to trimming and J lost 8 bases, with 17 bases between them. The CDR3 totals 14 residues. Original processing methods: Estimated nucleated cell counts came from reference gene primer amplification. Generated by immunoSEQ multiplex PCR, the TCRdb table keeps only in-frame clones and is missing some. That table furnishes V, J and clone size, whereas the DNA furnished D and trimming. The sample shows 150,000 to 250,000 clones, 94% of them seen only once. In Seattle, patients joined the study during active infection and were tracked longitudinally. Source material: peripheral blood. The chain joins TRBV6-5 to TRBJ1-1, with a tentative D call TRBD1 (6 bases). The source is a man between 25 and 39 years old with COVID-19, enrolled during active disease. CDR3 in DNA: TGTGCCAGCAGTTCCCCCCGTCGGGGGGCCGAAGCTTTCTTT. Translating gives CASSSPRRGAEAFF.